The sequence of this TCR beta chain was determined in a study of shared clonotypes between healthy human individuals. The study, taken as a whole, reports: Clonotypes that were shared across a handful of donors made up approximately 5% of naive CD4 clonotypes. Generally, estimated richness proved larger in naive subsets than it did in memory subsets.

Researchers ran the assay at a deep level. An approximately 200 ng quantity of DNA, 32,000 or so T cell genomes, went into the sorted-subset replicate PCRs. Sequencing was performed with immunoSEQ multiplex PCR; in TCRdb, only in-frame clones are kept and a portion is missing. The table shows about 2.3 million clones, with more than 85% occurring only once. Concerning this clone: Its antigen remains unidentified.

Sequenced input: naive CD4+ T cells from PBMCs. Subset described: CD45RA+ positively selected. This sequence originates from a man aged 18 to 29 in good health. Some clones in this sample may be carry-over from other donors' samples.

The CDR3 region is CASSARRHTGELFF. The CDR3 DNA sequence: TGTGCCAGCAGCGCCCGCCGCCACACCGGGGAGCTGTTTTTT. J is TRBJ2-2 and V is TRBV7-2; D remains ambiguous. This CDR3 contains 14 residues. The V end lost 5 bases, the J end lost 3 bases, and 10 bases lay between the germline ends. CDR1 and CDR2 (germline): SGHTA, FQGNSA.